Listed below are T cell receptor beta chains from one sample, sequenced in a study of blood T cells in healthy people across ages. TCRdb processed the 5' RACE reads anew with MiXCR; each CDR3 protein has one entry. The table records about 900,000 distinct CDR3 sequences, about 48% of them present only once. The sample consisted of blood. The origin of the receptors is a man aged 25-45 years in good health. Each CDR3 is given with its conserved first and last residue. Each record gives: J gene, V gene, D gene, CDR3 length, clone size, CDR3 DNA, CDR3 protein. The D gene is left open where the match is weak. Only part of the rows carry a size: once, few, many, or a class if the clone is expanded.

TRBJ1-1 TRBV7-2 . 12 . TGTGCCAGCAGCAACAGACTTGGTCAAGCTTTCTTT CASSNRLGQAFF
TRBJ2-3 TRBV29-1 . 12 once TGCAGCGTTGAAATTTTGGGAGATACGCAGTATTTT CSVEILGDTQYF
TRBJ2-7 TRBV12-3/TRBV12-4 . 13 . TGTGCCAGCAGTCGACGGGGGCACGACGAGCAGTACTTC CASSRRGHDEQYF
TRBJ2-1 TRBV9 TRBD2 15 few TGTGCCAGCAGCGTAGCCGGGGGGGTCCCGGATGAGCAGTTCTTC CASSVAGGVPDEQFF
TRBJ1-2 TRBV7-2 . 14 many TGTGCCAGCAGCCCCGACAGGTTTAACTATGGCTACACCTTC CASSPDRFNYGYTF
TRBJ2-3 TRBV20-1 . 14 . TGCAGTGCTCCCCTATGGGGGAGCACAGATACGCAGTATTTT CSAPLWGSTDTQYF
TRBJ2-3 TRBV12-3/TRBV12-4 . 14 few TGTGCCAGCAGTTTGGAGGGGGGGGTCGAGACGCAGTATTTT CASSLEGGVETQYF
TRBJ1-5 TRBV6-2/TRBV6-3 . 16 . TGTGCCAGCAGTTCCTGGACCGTTTATAGCAATCAGCCCCAGCATTTT CASSSWTVYSNQPQHF
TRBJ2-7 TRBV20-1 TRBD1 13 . TGCAGTGCACCCCAGGACAGGGGGTACGAGCAGTACTTC CSAPQDRGYEQYF
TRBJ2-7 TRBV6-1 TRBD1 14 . TGTGCCAGCACCCCTACCGAGGGGGCACTCGAGCAGTACTTC CASTPTEGALEQYF
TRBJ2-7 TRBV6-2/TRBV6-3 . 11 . TGTGCCAGCAGTTACAGGGAGGAGCAGTACTTC CASSYREEQYF
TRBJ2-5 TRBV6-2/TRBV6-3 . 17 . TGTGCCAGCAGTCACCCACTCGAAATAACAAGTCAAGAGACCCAGTACTTC CASSHPLEITSQETQYF
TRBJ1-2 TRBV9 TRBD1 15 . TGTGCCAGCAGCGCCATACGACAGGGTAACTATGGCTACACCTTC CASSAIRQGNYGYTF
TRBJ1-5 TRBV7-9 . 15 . TGTGCCAGCAGCTCGACACTCCAAGGCAATCAGCCCCAGCATTTT CASSSTLQGNQPQHF
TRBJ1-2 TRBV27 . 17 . TGTGCCAGCAGTTCATCTTCAGGGAGGTTATGGGGATATGGCTACACCTTC CASSSSSGRLWGYGYTF
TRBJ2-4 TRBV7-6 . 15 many TGTGCCAGCAGCTTAGCTCCGAGTGCAGGAAACATTCAGTACTTC CASSLAPSAGNIQYF
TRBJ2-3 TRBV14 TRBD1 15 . TGTGCCAGCAGCCAAGGCAAGGGGGCCACAGATACGCAGTATTTT CASSQGKGATDTQYF
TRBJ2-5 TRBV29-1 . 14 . TGCAGCTACCCCCGCCTTAGGTGGCGAGAGACCCAGTACTTC CSYPRLRWRETQYF
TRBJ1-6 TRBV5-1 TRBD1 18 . TGCGCCAGCAGCTTGGGACAGGGACCCAAGGGGTGGAGTTCACCCCTCCACTTT CASSLGQGPKGWSSPLHF
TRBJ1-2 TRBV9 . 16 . TGTGCCAGCAGCGTCGAGGCCGGGGGCGCGGGCTATGGCTACACCTTC CASSVEAGGAGYGYTF
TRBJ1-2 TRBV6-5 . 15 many TGTGCCAGCGGGGGGGGCCGTAGTGTCCCTACGGGCTACACCTTC CASGGGRSVPTGYTF
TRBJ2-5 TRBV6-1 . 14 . TGTGCCAGCAGTGAGCAGGGACGGAGAGAGACCCAGTACTTC CASSEQGRRETQYF
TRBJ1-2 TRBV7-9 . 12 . TGTGCCAGCGCCTCGGGTGAGGGAGGCTACACCTTC CASASGEGGYTF
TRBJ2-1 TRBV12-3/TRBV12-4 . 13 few TGTGCCAGCGGGCGACCGTCCCACAATGAGCAGTTCTTC CASGRPSHNEQFF
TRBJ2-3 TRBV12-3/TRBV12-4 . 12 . TGTGCCATAAGAATTAGAGCAGATACGCAGTATTTT CAIRIRADTQYF
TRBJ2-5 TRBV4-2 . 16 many TGTGCCAGCAGCCAAGACGCAACTAGGCGTGAAGAGACCCAGTACTTC CASSQDATRREETQYF
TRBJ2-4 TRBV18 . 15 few TGTGCCAGCTCACCATATCGGGGTCCAAACAACATTCAGTACTTC CASSPYRGPNNIQYF
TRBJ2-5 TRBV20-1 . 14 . TGCAGTGCCTACGACAGGGGAGGGTCGGAGACCCAGTACTTC CSAYDRGGSETQYF
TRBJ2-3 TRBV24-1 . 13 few TGTGCCACCAGTGAACAACAGGACCTAACGCAGTATTTT CATSEQQDLTQYF